Each of the 5 T cell receptor beta chains below was sequenced from the same sample in a study of cytomegalovirus exposure and HLA in healthy donors. The PCR used 60 Vbeta and 13 Jbeta primers. The repertoire was sequenced with immunoSEQ multiplex PCR; TCRdb's copy has only in-frame clones and lacks some. The sample holds over 150,000 clones, 68% seen once. Sequenced material: PBMCs. These receptor sequences come from a woman between 18 and 29 years old in good health and CMV-seropositive.

This clone was detected a few times. This chain uses TRBV5-4 with TRBJ1-1; 9 nucleotides align to TRBD1. Germline assignment: CDR1 SGHNT and CDR2 YYREEE (reference sequence). The CDR3 is made up of 16 amino acids. V shed 3 bases and J 1 base; nucleotides not matched to a gene: 7. The CDR3 loop is CASSWPQGAGNTEAFF. CDR3 DNA: TGTGCCAGCAGCTGGCCACAGGGGGCTGGGAACACTGAAGCTTTCTTT.

This clone has only one observation. This sequence joins TRBV13 and TRBJ2-1, with 11 bases identical to TRBD2. The germline V gene encodes CDR1 PRHDT and CDR2 FYEKMQ (reference sequence). The CDR3 runs 16 residues. V lost 5 bases and J lost 5; bases outside the gene matches: 8. The CDR3 DNA follows: TGTGCCAGCAGCGCCGCCACTAGCGGGGGCCACAATGAGCAGTTCTTC. Translating it yields CASSAATSGGHNEQFF.

The chain links TRBV15 to TRBJ2-1; no firm D call. Trimming took off 1 base at V and 2 bases at J, with 9 bases between the two ends. Germline values: CDR1 LNHNV, CDR2 YYDKDF (reference sequence). CDR3 length: 15 residues. CDR3 loop: CATSRAAAAYNEQFF. The DNA for the CDR3 is TGTGCCACCAGCAGAGCTGCGGCAGCCTACAATGAGCAGTTCTTC. The whole variable domain, filled in from reference TRBV15 and TRBJ2-1, reads DAMVIQNPRYQVTQFGKPVTLSCSQTLNHNVMYWYQQKSSQAPKLLFHYYDKDFNNEADTPDNFQSRRPNTSFCFLDIRSPGLGDTAMYLCATSRAAAAYNEQFFGPGTRLTVL.

The chain carries TRBV7-3 and TRBJ2-7, with D perhaps TRBD2 (7 bases). CDR3 size: 15 residues. The V end lost 2 bases, the J end lost 3 bases, and 14 bases lay between the germline ends. Germline CDR1 SGHTA, CDR2 FQGTGA. As DNA, the CDR3 is TGTGCCAGCAGCTTAGGTGGGGGGGCCGTCTACGAGCAGTACTTC. It specifies CASSLGGGAVYEQYF.

The chain links TRBV4-2 to TRBJ1-1; D ambiguous. Trimming pared 5 bases from V and 6 bases from J, leaving 10 bases between. Germline CDR1 reads LGHNA; CDR2 reads YNFKEQ. The CDR3 extends over 12 amino acids. Here the CDR3 reads CASSGSGAEAFF. CDR3 nucleotides: TGTGCCAGCAGCGGATCGGGTGCTGAAGCTTTCTTT.